The 14 T cell receptor beta chains listed next were all sequenced from one sample in a study of T cell responses to AZD1222 COVID-19 vaccine. Repertoires were generated with immunoSEQ multiplex PCR, while TCRdb's copy carries only in-frame clones and drops some. The sample has approximately 120,000 clones; roughly 91% are singletons. The sequencing used peripheral blood, collected on day 0 of AZD1222 vaccination. The receptors shown here come from an adult in good health.

The chain links TRBV7-6 to TRBJ1-5; 8 bases fit TRBD1. Germline V gene lookup returns CDR1 SGHVS and CDR2 FNYEAQ. This CDR3 is 16 amino acids long. J lost 5 bases, V lost 2 bases, and 8 bases had no gene match. CDR3 amino acids: CASSLRPRGPDQPQHF. For the CDR3, the DNA is TGTGCCAGCAGCTTACGGCCCAGGGGGCCGGATCAGCCCCAGCATTTT.

The chain has TRBV11-2 and TRBJ2-3; D gene ambiguous. V was trimmed by 4 bases and J by 6 bases, leaving 11 bases between them. The CDR3 is 13 residues long. CDR1 and CDR2 from the germline V gene are SGHAT and FQNNGV. CDR3 in amino acids: CASSSSPLDTQYF. As DNA, the CDR3 is TGTGCCAGCAGCTCAAGCCCCTTGGATACGCAGTATTTT.

V gene TRBV10-3 combines with J gene TRBJ2-7; 9 positions agree with TRBD1. The trim removed 2 bases at V and 5 bases at J, leaving 4 bases unmatched. The CDR3 is made up of 14 amino acids. Germline V CDR1 and CDR2: ENHRY, SYGVKD. The CDR3: CAISENRGRDEQYF. CDR3 nucleotide sequence: TGTGCCATCAGTGAGAACAGGGGGCGCGACGAGCAGTACTTC.

The chain combines TRBV27 with TRBJ1-4; 7 nucleotides align to TRBD1. The CDR3 extends over 14 amino acids. With V trimmed by 4 bases and J by 8 bases, 7 bases remained unmatched. The germline V gene has CDR1 MNHEY and CDR2 SMNVEV (reference sequence). For the CDR3, the DNA is TGTGCCAGCAGTTCCCTCGACAGGGCAGAAAAACTGTTTTTT. Residues: CASSSLDRAEKLFF. Full variable domain (remainder filled in from reference TRBV27 and TRBJ1-4): EAQVTQNPRYLITVTGKKLTVTCSQNMNHEYMSWYRQDPGLGLRQIYYSMNVEVTDKGDVPEGYKVSRKEKRNFPLILESPSPNQTSLYFCASSSLDRAEKLFFGSGTQLSVL.

The chain is built from TRBV15 and TRBJ2-1; 12 bases match TRBD2. The V and J ends lost 1 base and 5 bases, in that order; junction bases with no gene match: 6. Germline V gene sequence: CDR1 LNHNV, CDR2 YYDKDF (reference sequence). This CDR3 is 17 amino acids long. The CDR3 sequence: CATSRGRLAGADNEQFF. In DNA form, the CDR3 reads TGTGCCACCAGCAGAGGAAGACTAGCGGGAGCGGACAATGAGCAGTTCTTC.

The genes are TRBV11-3 and TRBJ1-1; D is unresolved. Per the germline V gene, CDR1 is SGHNT and CDR2 is YENEEA. This CDR3 contains 13 residues. The ends were cut back, 0 bases at V and 10 bases at J, with 12 bases in the middle. The CDR3 region is CASSLDNNGLAFF. CDR3 sequence (DNA): TGTGCCAGCAGCTTAGATAACAATGGTTTAGCTTTCTTT.

This sequence joins TRBV28 and TRBJ2-2; D might be TRBD2 (6 bases). The germline V and J ends were trimmed by 2 bases and 4 bases, with 20 bases remaining between them. The CDR3 sequence is 18 residues long. Germline loops: CDR1 MDHEN, CDR2 SYDVKM. CDR3 DNA sequence: TGTGCCAGCAGTTTAACTTGGAGGGGAGTCTCTGGCACCGGGGAGCTGTTTTTT. Protein product: CASSLTWRGVSGTGELFF.

CDR3 DNA sequence: TGTGCCAGTAGTATCTCCTTTAGCAATCAGCCCCAGCATTTT. Protein: CASSISFSNQPQHF. The chain couples TRBV19 to TRBJ1-5; D not resolved. Germline-derived CDR1 and CDR2 are LNHDA and SQIVND (reference sequence). There are 14 residues in the CDR3. Trimming took 3 bases from V and 0 from J, leaving 6 bases between them.

This CDR3 reads CASSLTGLAANTGELFF. CDR3 sequence (DNA): TGTGCCAGCAGCTTAACCGGACTAGCGGCTAACACCGGGGAGCTGTTTTTT. The V call is TRBV7-2, the J call TRBJ2-2; the match to TRBD2 covers 10 bases. With 2 bases clipped from V and 2 bases from J, the junction kept 5 bases outside the gene matches. Looked up from germline, CDR1 is SGHTA and CDR2 is FQGNSA. This CDR3 is built from 17 residues.

The chain couples TRBV6-5 to TRBJ2-7; D could derive from TRBD1 or TRBD2 (5 bases each). The germline CDR1 and CDR2 sequences are MNHEY and SVGAGI. V was pared by 4 bases and J by 0 bases, with 10 bases between. CDR3 size: 14 residues. The chain's CDR3 is CASSFRESSYEQYF. DNA of the CDR3: TGTGCCAGCAGTTTCAGGGAGAGCTCCTACGAGCAGTACTTC.

CDR3 sequence: CASSWSRDSTGPQHF. DNA for the CDR3: TGTGCCAGCAGTTGGTCCAGGGACAGTACAGGGCCCCAGCATTTT. The chain combines TRBV27 with TRBJ1-5; 7 bases map to TRBD1. The CDR3 spans 15 residues. Germline-derived CDR1 and CDR2 are MNHEY and SMNVEV (reference sequence). V trimming: 4 bases; J trimming: 9 bases; junction bases outside the gene matches: 12.

This clone was seen only once. The chain recombines TRBV2 with TRBJ1-5; TRBD1 matches 10 bases. V lost 7 bases and J lost 7; bases outside the gene matches: 4. CDR1 is SNHLY and CDR2 is FYNNEI in the germline V gene. This CDR3 comprises 13 residues. CDR3 protein: CASTRQGAQPQHF. DNA for the CDR3: TGTGCCAGCACCAGACAGGGGGCCCAGCCCCAGCATTTT.

The rearrangement joins TRBV2 to TRBJ2-3, with TRBD1 matching 8 bases. The V gene's germline CDR1 is SNHLY and CDR2 FYNNEI. Trimming removed 3 bases from V and 1 base from J; junction bases left unmatched: 3. CDR3 length: 15 residues. The DNA for the CDR3 is TGTGCCAGCAGTGAGGACAGGGTGGGCACAGATACGCAGTATTTT. Amino acids: CASSEDRVGTDTQYF.

This clone was recorded only once. This sequence joins TRBV19 and TRBJ1-1, with D unresolved. Germline lookup yields CDR1 LNHDA and CDR2 SQIVND (reference sequence). V lost 3 bases and J lost 5, with 10 bases in between. The length of the CDR3 is 13 residues. As DNA, the CDR3 is TGTGCCAGTAGTATCAATTACAGAACTGAAGCTTTCTTT. It encodes CASSINYRTEAFF.